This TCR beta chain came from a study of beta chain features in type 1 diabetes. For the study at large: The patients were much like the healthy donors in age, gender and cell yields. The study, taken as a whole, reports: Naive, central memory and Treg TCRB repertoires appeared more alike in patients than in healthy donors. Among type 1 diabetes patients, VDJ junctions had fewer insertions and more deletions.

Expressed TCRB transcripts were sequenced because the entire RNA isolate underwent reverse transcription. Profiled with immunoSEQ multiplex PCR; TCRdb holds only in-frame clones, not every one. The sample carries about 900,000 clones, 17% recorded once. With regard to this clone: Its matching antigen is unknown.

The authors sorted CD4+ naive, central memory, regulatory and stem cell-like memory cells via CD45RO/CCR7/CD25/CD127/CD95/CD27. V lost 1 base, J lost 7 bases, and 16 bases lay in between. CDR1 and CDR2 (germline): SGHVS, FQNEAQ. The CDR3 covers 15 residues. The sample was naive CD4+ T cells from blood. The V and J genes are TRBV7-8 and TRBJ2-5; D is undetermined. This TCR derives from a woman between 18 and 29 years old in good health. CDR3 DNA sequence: TGTGCCAGCAGCTTAGGAGGTTGGGATCCTGGGACCCAGTACTTC. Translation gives CASSLGGWDPGTQYF.